The TCR beta chain described here comes from a study of blood T cell repertoires in COVID-19. Per the authors' pipeline: Cell counts per sample came from amplifying reference gene primers. Produced via immunoSEQ multiplex PCR; TCRdb's table is partial and in-frame only. Clonal size and the V and J genes are those of that table, whereas D and trimming came from the DNA. The table records approximately 230,000 clones, just over 90% of them present only once. With 7 bases clipped from V and 1 base from J, the junction kept 6 bases outside the gene matches. Germline V gene data show CDR1 as MNHEY and CDR2 as SVGAGI. The CDR3 runs to 14 residues.

Sequenced input: PBMCs or T cells enriched from blood (not recorded which). This sequence was found in a woman under 30 who had recovered from COVID-19. The chain has TRBV6-5 and TRBJ1-1; 7 bases map to TRBD1. CDR3 region: CASTGGTENTEAFF. CDR3 nucleotides: TGTGCCAGCACTGGAGGGACAGAGAACACTGAAGCTTTCTTT.